One sample yielded the 17 T cell receptor beta chains listed below, sequenced in a study of T cells in Graves' hyperthyroidism and ophthalmopathy. It was RNA transcripts that yielded the amplified TCR beta CDR3 regions. TCR CDR3 regions were first amplified by RT-PCR with HTBI primers. TCRdb itself ran the multiplex PCR reads through MiXCR, one entry per CDR3 protein. The sample includes hundreds of thousands of distinct CDR3 sequences, roughly 46% of them seen just once. Material: peripheral blood or thyroid tissue (not recorded which). These receptors all come from an adult man with Graves' disease, either hyperthyroidism or ophthalmopathy (not recorded which).

This clonotype came up a few times. V is TRBV6-1 and J is TRBJ1-2; possible D gene TRBD1, 6 bases. V dropped 2 bases and J dropped 4 bases, with 11 bases sitting between them. The CDR3 runs to 14 residues. From germline, CDR1 is MNHNS and CDR2 SASEGT. The CDR3 loop is CASSEMGGGYGYTF. DNA of the CDR3: TGTGCCAGCAGTGAAATGGGGGGCGGCTATGGCTACACCTTC.

V gene TRBV2 combines with J gene TRBJ1-5; TRBD1 agrees at 9 bases. The germline V gene encodes CDR1 SNHLY and CDR2 FYNNEI. The trim removed 5 bases at V and 6 bases at J, leaving 11 bases unmatched. This CDR3 has 16 amino acids. DNA for the CDR3: TGTGCCAGCAGTTTAGGAGGGACAGGGTCAAGTCAGCCCCAGCATTTT. Translated, it gives CASSLGGTGSSQPQHF. The full variable domain, rest sourced from reference TRBV2 and TRBJ1-5, is EPEVTQTPSHQVTQMGQEVILRCVPISNHLYFYWYRQILGQKVEFLVSFYNNEISEKSEIFDDQFSVERPDGSNFTLKIRSTKLEDSAMYFCASSLGGTGSSQPQHFGDGTRLSIL.

This clonotype was counted between two and nine times. The chain employs TRBV12-3 or TRBV12-4 and TRBJ1-5, with 10 bases identical to TRBD1. CDR3 length equals 15 residues. V lost 9 bases to trimming and J lost 6 bases; unmatched junction nucleotides: 11. This CDR3 is CASSGGTGELQPQHF. The DNA of the CDR3 is TGTGCCAGTTCGGGGGGGACAGGGGAACTTCAGCCCCAGCATTTT.

V is TRBV19 and J is TRBJ1-1; 9 positions agree with TRBD1. This CDR3 spans 15 amino acids. Germline CDR1 reads LNHDA; CDR2 reads SQIVND (reference sequence). Trimming at V came to 6 bases and at J to 2 bases, leaving 7 bases not matched to a gene. The CDR3 DNA sequence: TGTGCCAGTAGACGGGACAGGGAGAGAAACACTGAAGCTTTCTTT. Amino acids: CASRRDRERNTEAFF.

This clonotype was seen a handful of times. The J gene is TRBJ1-1, the V gene TRBV7-9; 7 bases line up with TRBD1. V shed 1 base, J shed 3 bases, and the junction held 5 bases outside the gene matches. The CDR3 spans 15 residues. CDR1 SEHNR and CDR2 FQNEAQ come from the germline V gene (reference sequence). DNA of the CDR3: TGTGCCAGCAGCTTAGTAGGGGGCAAGGACACTGAAGCTTTCTTT. It yields the protein CASSLVGGKDTEAFF.

V usage is TRBV20-1 and J usage is TRBJ1-2, with TRBD1 identical over 9 bases. The V segment lost 5 bases and the J segment 7 bases; nucleotides outside the gene matches: 8. The germline CDR1 and CDR2 sequences are DFQATT and SNEGSKA (reference sequence). The CDR3 spans 13 residues. The CDR3 coding sequence is TGCAGTGCTCGACAGGACAGGGGAATTGGCTACACCTTC. Translating gives CSARQDRGIGYTF.

Remarks on this clonotype: A much larger clone differs from this one at a single base, so this may be a read error. The V and J genes are TRBV7-2 and TRBJ2-7; no firm D call. The CDR3 covers 15 residues. Germline V gene sequence: CDR1 SGHTA, CDR2 FQGNSA. V was trimmed by 4 bases and J by 5 bases, leaving 18 bases between them. CDR3 region: CASSYRRVTPHEQYF. The CDR3 DNA reads TGTGCCAGCAGCTACCGACGGGTTACTCCCCACGAGCAGTACTTC.

The table lists this clonotype with many counts. The genes are TRBV29-1 and TRBJ1-1, with 7 bases fitting TRBD1. There are 12 residues in the CDR3. Germline V gene data show CDR1 as SQVTM and CDR2 as ANQGSEA. V dropped 4 bases and J dropped 6; count of bases not matched to a gene: 5. CDR3 nucleotide sequence: TGCAGCGTTGGGGGCAGGGGGGCTGAAGCTTTCTTT. Translating gives CSVGGRGAEAFF.

This clonotype occurred once. A read error may explain this, as a much larger clone is one base away. The chain joins TRBV9 to TRBJ1-1; 9 nucleotides match TRBD1. This CDR3 region has 12 residues. Germline V gene sequence: CDR1 SGDLS, CDR2 YYNGEE. The ends lost 4 bases at V and 13 bases at J; junction bases unmatched: 8. The CDR3 reads CASSPNRGLVFF. The CDR3 coding sequence is TGTGCCAGCAGCCCAAACAGGGGGCTGGTTTTCTTT.

This clonotype was counted a few times. This chain links TRBV29-1 with TRBJ1-1, with D possibly TRBD1 on 6 matching bases. The germline gives CDR1 SQVTM, CDR2 ANQGSEA. V lost 7 bases and J 4 bases, leaving 16 bases between the germline ends. CDR3 length: 13 amino acids. CDR3 in amino acids: CSARDNAGTEAFF. Here the CDR3 DNA reads TGCAGCGCCCGGGACAACGCTGGCACTGAAGCTTTCTTT.

V gene TRBV2 combines with J gene TRBJ2-5; tentative D call: TRBD2 (5 bases). The germline gives CDR1 SNHLY, CDR2 FYNNEI. Trimming stripped 2 bases from V and 0 bases from J, with 10 bases between. The CDR3 totals 15 residues. This chain's CDR3 is CASSERSGNQETQYF. The CDR3 DNA reads TGTGCCAGCAGTGAAAGGTCCGGGAACCAAGAGACCCAGTACTTC.

About this clonotype: A read error is possible here, since a much larger clone lies one base away. In this CDR3 the conserved last residue, phenylalanine or tryptophan, is missing, so a read error is likely. The chain links TRBV5-6 to TRBJ2-7; D uncertain. V was cut by 1 base and J by 6 bases, with 11 bases left in between. CDR1 is SGHDT, CDR2 YYEEEE, per germline. This CDR3 has 13 amino acids. The DNA for the CDR3 is TGTGCCAGCAGCTTGAACTTGGGTTCCGAGCAGTACTTA. Translated, it gives CASSLNLGSEQYL.

This clonotype was observed a single time. CDR3 coding DNA: TGTGCCAGCAGCTCCCTCGCCACTGAAGCTTTCTTT. It codes for CASSSLATEAFF. The chain links TRBV7-6 to TRBJ1-1, with unresolved D. The V gene's germline CDR1 is SGHVS and CDR2 FNYEAQ. CDR3 length: 12 residues. V was cut by 4 bases and J by 4 bases, with 7 bases left in between. Supplemented by reference TRBV7-6 and TRBJ1-1, the full variable domain reads GAGVSQSPRYKVTKRGQDVALRCDPISGHVSLYWYRQALGQGPEFLTYFNYEAQQDKSGLPNDRFSAERPEGSISTLTIQRTEQRDSAMYRCASSSLATEAFFGQGTRLTVV.

The V and J genes are TRBV7-7 and TRBJ1-1; TRBD1 is a possible D gene (5 bases). Trimming left V 9 bases short and J 1 base short, with 12 bases between. Germline V gene sequence: CDR1 SSHAT, CDR2 FNYEAQ (reference sequence). This CDR3 is built from 13 residues. CDR3 nucleotide sequence: TGTGCCAGTAACGAAGGACAGAACACTGAAGCTTTCTTT. It encodes CASNEGQNTEAFF.

This clonotype has a count of ten or more. The rearrangement links TRBV6-5 to TRBJ2-5; D unresolved. The CDR3 loop spans 13 amino acids. CDR1 and CDR2 (germline): MNHEY, SVGAGI. V was shortened by 5 bases and J by 2 bases, with 9 bases between the two germline ends. The CDR3: CASSVSAQETQYF. Here the CDR3 DNA reads TGTGCCAGCAGTGTAAGCGCGCAAGAGACCCAGTACTTC.

The CDR3 loop is CASSLRPDTNYGYTF. CDR3 nucleotide sequence: TGCGCCAGCAGCTTGAGGCCGGACACAAACTATGGCTACACCTTC. The gene calls are TRBV5-1 and TRBJ1-2; possibly TRBD1 for D (5 bases). CDR1 and CDR2 from the germline V gene are SGHRS and YFSETQ. V shed 1 base and J shed 2 bases, with 12 bases lying between them. The CDR3 has 15 amino acids. The full variable domain, with the rest looked up from reference TRBV5-1 and TRBJ1-2, is KAGVTQTPRYLIKTRGQQVTLSCSPISGHRSVSWYQQTPGQGLQFLFEYFSETQRNKGNFPGRFSGRQFSNSRSEMNVSTLELGDSALYLCASSLRPDTNYGYTFGSGTRLTVV.

The chain recombines TRBV2 with TRBJ1-1, with TRBD1 identical over 8 bases. The J segment lost 7 bases and the V segment lost 6 bases, leaving 1 base of the junction unmatched. This CDR3 has 11 residues. In germline, CDR1 is SNHLY, CDR2 FYNNEI. The CDR3 loop is CASRQGGEAFF. Written as DNA, the CDR3 is TGTGCCAGCAGACAGGGGGGTGAAGCTTTCTTT.